A single sample gave rise to the 21 T cell receptor beta chains below, sequenced in a study of cytomegalovirus exposure and HLA in healthy donors. This PCR relied on a set of 60 Vbeta primers and 13 Jbeta primers. TCRdb's copy holds only in-frame clones and misses some; the assay was immunoSEQ multiplex PCR. The table lists 100,000 to 120,000 clones, about 15% of them singletons. Sequenced sample: PBMCs. Receptors originate from a female donor in good health and CMV-seronegative.

J is TRBJ2-7 and V is TRBV7-9; 7 bases line up with TRBD1. J gave up 7 bases and V 1 base, and 7 bases lay outside the gene matches. Germline CDR1 is SEHNR and CDR2 is FQNEAQ (reference sequence). This CDR3 region has 14 residues. The CDR3 protein is CASSLDRGLGEQYF. CDR3 coding DNA: TGTGCCAGCAGCTTAGACAGGGGTCTGGGGGAGCAGTACTTC. Full variable domain (outside the CDR3, taken from reference TRBV7-9 and TRBJ2-7): DTGVSQNPRHKITKRGQNVTFRCDPISEHNRLYWYRQTLGQGPEFLTYFQNEAQLEKSRLLSDRFSAERPKGSFSTLEIQRTEQGDSAMYLCASSLDRGLGEQYFGPGTRLTVT.

This clone came up a few times. V and J are TRBV18 and TRBJ1-1, with D hard to call. The V end was cut by 4 bases, the J end by 1 base, with 4 bases between. The CDR3 sequence is 12 residues long. The germline V gene encodes CDR1 KGHSH and CDR2 LQKENI. CDR3 nucleotides: TGTGCCAGCTCACGACAGAACACTGAAGCTTTCTTT. Translated: CASSRQNTEAFF.

The chain uses TRBV4-3 and TRBJ1-1; D is possibly TRBD1 (5 bases). Trimming took 0 bases from V and 1 from J, leaving 12 bases between them. Germline-derived CDR1 and CDR2 are LGHNA and YSLEER. The CDR3 totals 16 residues. Here the CDR3 DNA reads TGCGCCAGCAGCCAAGATGCTACAGGACAGAACACTGAAGCTTTCTTT. Translating gives CASSQDATGQNTEAFF.

The chain combines TRBV6-6 with TRBJ1-6; a possible D gene is TRBD1 (6 bases). This CDR3 has 13 amino acids. Germline CDR1 is MNHNY and CDR2 is SVGAGI (reference sequence). The ends were cut back, 11 bases at V and 6 bases at J, with 14 bases in the middle. DNA for the CDR3: TGTGCCGTTCATCAGGGGTTTAATTCACCCCTCCACTTT. As protein: CAVHQGFNSPLHF.

This clone has just a few counts. The chain employs TRBV9 and TRBJ1-2; D is ambiguous. Per germline, CDR1 SGDLS and CDR2 YYNGEE. Between the trimmed V and J ends, which lost 3 bases and 8 bases, there was a span of 17 bases. The CDR3 consists of 14 residues. CDR3 coding DNA: TGTGCCAGCAGCGGACTGGCCGGAACTATGGGCTACACCTTC. This translates into CASSGLAGTMGYTF.

Within the sample, this clone is medium-sized (0.01 to 0.1%). The chain is built from TRBV4-1 and TRBJ1-5; 10 bases line up with TRBD1. The CDR3 loop spans 18 amino acids. The J segment lost 0 bases and the V segment lost 1 base, leaving 6 bases of the junction unmatched. The V gene's germline CDR1 is MGHRA and CDR2 YSYEKL. DNA of the CDR3: TGCGCCAGCAGCCAAGTATTGGACAGGGGGAGTAGCAATCAGCCCCAGCATTTT. Translated: CASSQVLDRGSSNQPQHF.

The V gene is TRBV30, the J gene TRBJ2-3; D may be TRBD2 (5 bases). In germline, CDR1 is GTSNPN, CDR2 SVGIG (reference sequence). V gave up 2 bases and J gave up 6 bases, with 15 bases separating them. The CDR3 covers 14 residues. The CDR3 sequence: CAWSLSGMYDTQYF. For the CDR3, the DNA is TGTGCCTGGAGTTTGTCCGGGATGTACGATACGCAGTATTTT.

The genes are TRBV19 and TRBJ2-1, with TRBD2 as a possible D gene (6 bases). V was shortened by 5 bases and J by 13 bases, with 27 bases between the two germline ends. Germline CDR1 LNHDA, CDR2 SQIVND (reference sequence). The CDR3 length is 16 residues. The CDR3 sequence: CASSPQTSIEGREQFF. CDR3 DNA sequence: TGTGCCAGTAGTCCACAGACTAGTATCGAAGGTCGGGAACAGTTCTTC.

V and J are TRBV30 and TRBJ2-7; 8 nucleotides match TRBD1. Per the germline V gene, CDR1 is GTSNPN and CDR2 is SVGIG (reference sequence). The V and J ends lost 3 bases and 2 bases, in that order; junction bases with no gene match: 6. The CDR3 extends over 14 amino acids. CDR3 in DNA: TGTGCCTGGAGAACGGGACAGGATACCTACGAGCAGTACTTC. Amino acids: CAWRTGQDTYEQYF.

The V and J genes are TRBV7-2 and TRBJ2-5, with D tentatively TRBD1 (6 bases). The CDR3 has 14 amino acids. Per the germline V gene, CDR1 is SGHTA and CDR2 is FQGNSA. V shed 5 bases and J shed 4 bases, with 14 bases lying between them. CDR3 DNA: TGTGCCAGCAGCGAGACAGGAGAGCTAGAGACCCAGTACTTC. Protein product: CASSETGELETQYF.

V and J are TRBV30 and TRBJ1-4; 9 nucleotides match TRBD1. Germline trimming cut 1 base from V and 7 bases from J; bases unmatched to any gene: 4. This CDR3 region has 14 residues. Germline V gives CDR1 GTSNPN, CDR2 SVGIG (reference sequence). DNA of the CDR3: TGTGCCTGGAGTGGACAGGGGGGAAGTGAAAAACTGTTTTTT. Translating gives CAWSGQGGSEKLFF.

V is TRBV5-1 and J is TRBJ2-7; 9 nucleotides line up with TRBD1. Trimming cost V 4 bases and J 6 bases; bases outside gene matches: 8. This CDR3 is built from 14 residues. Germline loops: CDR1 SGHRS, CDR2 YFSETQ. The CDR3 DNA is TGCGCCAGCAGCCCGGGGGACAGGGAAGCCGAGCAGTACTTC. Translated, it gives CASSPGDREAEQYF.

This chain uses TRBV7-2 with TRBJ1-1; TRBD1 might be the D (6 bases). The CDR3 is made up of 14 amino acids. Germline assignment: CDR1 SGHTA and CDR2 FQGNSA. The V gene lost 4 bases and the J gene lost 5 bases, with 14 bases spanning the gap. The CDR3 nucleotides read TGTGCCAGCAGCTCCAGCGGGGGGCGGACTGAAGCTTTCTTT. Residues: CASSSSGGRTEAFF.

This chain uses TRBV23-1 with TRBJ2-2, with TRBD1 as a possible D gene (6 bases). TRBV23-1 is assigned to the ORF class and has an uncertain function. Trimming stripped 7 bases from V and 5 bases from J, with 14 bases between. CDR3 length: 14 amino acids. The CDR3, as DNA: TGCGCCAGCACCCACCCCGACAGGACCGGGGAGCTGTTTTTT. Amino acid sequence: CASTHPDRTGELFF.

This chain connects TRBV7-9 to TRBJ2-3; 13 nucleotides match TRBD2. Looked up from germline, CDR1 is SEHNR and CDR2 is FQNEAQ (reference sequence). The CDR3 has 16 residues. Losses at the gene ends were 4 bases for V and 3 bases for J; bases not matched to a gene: 4. The CDR3 reads CASSSGLAGLTDTQYF. The CDR3 DNA reads TGTGCCAGCAGCTCGGGACTAGCGGGGTTGACAGATACGCAGTATTTT.

This clone was detected only a few times. The genes are TRBV6-1 and TRBJ2-2, with TRBD1 matching 10 bases. CDR1 and CDR2 (germline): MNHNS, SASEGT. The CDR3 extends over 15 amino acids. The J segment lost 5 bases and the V segment lost 6 bases, leaving 6 bases of the junction unmatched. CDR3 in amino acids: CASRSGTGETGELFF. CDR3 coding DNA: TGTGCCAGCAGATCCGGGACAGGGGAAACCGGGGAGCTGTTTTTT.

The table lists this clone with a few counts. CDR3 coding DNA: TGTGCCAGCAGCCAAGTGTGGTATACTAGCGGGACTACGTCAGATACGCAGTATTTT. Encoded protein: CASSQVWYTSGTTSDTQYF. This chain uses TRBV14 with TRBJ2-3, with TRBD2 matching 10 bases. CDR1 is SGHDN, CDR2 FVKESK, per germline. The CDR3 is made up of 19 amino acids. With 1 base clipped from V and 4 bases from J, the junction kept 14 bases outside the gene matches. Drawing the rest from reference TRBV14 and TRBJ2-3, the complete variable domain is EAGVTQFPSHSVIEKGQTVTLRCDPISGHDNLYWYRRVMGKEIKFLLHFVKESKQDESGMPNNRFLAERTGGTYSTLKVQPAELEDSGVYFCASSQVWYTSGTTSDTQYFGPGTRLTVL.

This clone was counted only a few times. This chain connects TRBV19 to TRBJ1-5; no clear D. This CDR3 contains 13 residues. V was trimmed by 4 bases and J by 5 bases, leaving 9 bases between them. Germline CDR1 LNHDA, CDR2 SQIVND (reference sequence). As DNA, the CDR3 is TGTGCCAGTAGTACCCGACGGGATCAGCCCCAGCATTTT. Translated, it gives CASSTRRDQPQHF.

The chain uses TRBV15 and TRBJ1-5; no definite D call. CDR1 is LNHNV and CDR2 is YYDKDF in the germline V gene (reference sequence). The CDR3 has 14 residues. Deletions cut 1 base from V and 6 bases from J, with 10 bases between. CDR3 nucleotide sequence: TGTGCCACCAGCAGAGGGGGAGCGTCTCAGCCCCAGCATTTT. It is translated as CATSRGGASQPQHF. Together with reference TRBV15 and TRBJ1-5, the CDR3 gives the full variable domain: DAMVIQNPRYQVTQFGKPVTLSCSQTLNHNVMYWYQQKSSQAPKLLFHYYDKDFNNEADTPDNFQSRRPNTSFCFLDIRSPGLGDTAMYLCATSRGGASQPQHFGDGTRLSIL.

V usage is TRBV9 and J usage is TRBJ1-1; 10 nucleotides agree with TRBD1. The CDR3 runs 15 residues. In germline, CDR1 is SGDLS, CDR2 YYNGEE. Trimming removed 4 bases from V and 6 bases from J; junction bases left unmatched: 9. The CDR3 DNA sequence: TGTGCCAGCAGCCCATCGACAGGGGGCTTCGCTGAAGCTTTCTTT. It translates to CASSPSTGGFAEAFF.

The chain links TRBV6-5 to TRBJ2-5; 7 nucleotides match TRBD1. The DNA end favors TRBJ2-7, so the J call may be wrong. CDR3 size: 14 residues. Germline V gives CDR1 MNHEY, CDR2 SVGAGI. The CDR3 nucleotides read TGTGCCAGCAGTCTCGACAGGGTAGTCAACGAGCAGTACTTC. It codes for CASSLDRVVNEQYF.